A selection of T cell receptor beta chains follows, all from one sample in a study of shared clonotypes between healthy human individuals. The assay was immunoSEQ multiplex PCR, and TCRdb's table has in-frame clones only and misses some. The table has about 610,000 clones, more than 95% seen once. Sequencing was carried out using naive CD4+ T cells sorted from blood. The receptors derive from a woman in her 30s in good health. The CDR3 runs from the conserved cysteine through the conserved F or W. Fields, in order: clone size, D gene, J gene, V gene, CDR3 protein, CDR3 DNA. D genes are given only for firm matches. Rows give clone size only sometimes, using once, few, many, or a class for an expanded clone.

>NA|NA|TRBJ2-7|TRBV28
CASSFRWRPYEQYF
TGTGCCAGCAGTTTCCGGTGGAGGCCCTACGAGCAGTACTTC
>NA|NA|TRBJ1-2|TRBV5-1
CASSPLGEVNYGYTF
TGCGCCAGCAGCCCTCTTGGGGAGGTTAACTATGGCTACACCTTC
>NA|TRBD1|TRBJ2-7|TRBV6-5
CASRRTGGSSYEQYF
TGTGCCAGCAGAAGGACAGGGGGAAGCTCCTACGAGCAGTACTTC
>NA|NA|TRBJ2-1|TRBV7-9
CASSLARDVSQQNEQFF
TGTGCCAGCAGCTTAGCTCGGGACGTCTCCCAGCAGAATGAGCAGTTCTTC
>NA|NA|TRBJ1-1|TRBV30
CAWSVYTEAFF
TGTGCCTGGAGTGTATACACTGAAGCTTTCTTT
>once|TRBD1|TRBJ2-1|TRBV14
CASSQARRQGYNEQFF
TGTGCCAGCAGCCAAGCTCGGAGACAGGGCTACAATGAGCAGTTCTTC
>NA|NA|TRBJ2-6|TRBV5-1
CASSINQGSSGANVLTF
TGCGCCAGCAGCATAAATCAGGGTTCCTCTGGGGCCAACGTCCTGACTTTC
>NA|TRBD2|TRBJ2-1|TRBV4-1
CASSQAGTSGTFAYNEQFF
TGCGCCAGCAGCCAAGCCGGGACTAGCGGGACATTCGCCTACAATGAGCAGTTCTTC
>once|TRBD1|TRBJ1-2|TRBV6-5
CASSGDRGLGYGYTF
TGTGCCAGCAGCGGGGACAGGGGCTTGGGCTATGGCTACACCTTC
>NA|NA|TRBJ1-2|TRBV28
CATPAAGVWGYTF
TGTGCCACCCCCGCGGCAGGGGTTTGGGGCTACACCTTC
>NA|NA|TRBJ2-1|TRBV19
CASSALLGNNEQFF
TGTGCCAGTAGTGCCTTACTAGGGAACAATGAGCAGTTCTTC
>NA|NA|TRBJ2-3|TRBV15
CATSRGSTDTQYF
TGTGCCACCAGCAGAGGTAGCACAGATACGCAGTATTTT
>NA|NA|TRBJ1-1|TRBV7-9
CASSLETPTEAFF
TGTGCCAGCAGCTTAGAGACCCCCACTGAAGCTTTCTTT
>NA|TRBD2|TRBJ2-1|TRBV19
CASSIGGLAEQFF
TGTGCCAGTAGTATAGGCGGACTAGCAGAGCAGTTCTTC
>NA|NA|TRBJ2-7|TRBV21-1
CASSNQRGLRYEQYF
TGTGCCAGCAGCAATCAGAGGGGGCTACGCTACGAGCAGTACTTC
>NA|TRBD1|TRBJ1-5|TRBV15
CATSRGETGAPQHF
TGTGCCACCAGCAGGGGGGAGACAGGGGCGCCCCAGCATTTT
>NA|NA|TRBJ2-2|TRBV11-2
CASRRLVIGELFF
TGTGCCAGCCGAAGATTGGTTATCGGGGAGCTGTTTTTT
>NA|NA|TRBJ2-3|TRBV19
CASSSGSGTDTQYF
TGTGCCAGTAGTTCGGGTAGCGGAACAGATACGCAGTATTTT
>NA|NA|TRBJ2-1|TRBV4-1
CASSQESEQFF
TGCGCCAGCAGCCAAGAGTCGGAGCAGTTCTTC
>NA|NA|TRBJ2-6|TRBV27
CASSPGGGSGSGANVLTF
TGTGCCAGCAGTCCGGGTGGAGGATCGGGTTCTGGGGCCAACGTCCTGACTTTC
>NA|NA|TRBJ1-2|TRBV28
CASSRRGGYTF
TGTGCCAGCAGCCGGAGGGGCGGCTACACCTTC
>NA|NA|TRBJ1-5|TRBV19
CASDDRAGQPQHF
TGTGCCAGTGACGACCGGGCTGGTCAGCCCCAGCATTTT
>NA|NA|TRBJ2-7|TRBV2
CASRNTPEVGYEQYF
TGTGCCAGCAGGAATACCCCTGAGGTGGGCTACGAGCAGTACTTC
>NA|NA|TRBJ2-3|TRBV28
CASSRLSDTQYF
TGTGCCAGCAGTCGTTTATCAGATACGCAGTATTTT
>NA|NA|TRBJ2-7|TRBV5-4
CASSRGIERYEQYF
TGTGCCAGCTCCAGGGGTATAGAGCGGTACGAGCAGTACTTC
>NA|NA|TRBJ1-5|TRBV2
CASSDSRMSNQPQHF
TGTGCCAGCAGTGACTCCCGGATGTCCAATCAGCCCCAGCATTTT
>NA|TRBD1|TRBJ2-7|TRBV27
CASRGGTGALGEYF
TGTGCCAGCAGGGGGGGGACAGGGGCCCTTGGGGAGTACTTC